Listed below are T cell receptor beta chains from one sample, sequenced in a study of cytotoxic CD8 clonotypes in ibrutinib-treated CLL. The method was immunoSEQ multiplex PCR; TCRdb's version includes in-frame clones alone and lacks a portion of them. The data hold 130,000 to 150,000 clones, with roughly three quarters observed a single time. Specimen: PBMCs, collected after 12 months of ibrutinib treatment. The receptor source for this set is a human donor with chronic lymphocytic leukemia. CDR3s include the opening cysteine and the closing phenylalanine or tryptophan. The D gene is left open where the match is weak. Size tells how often a clone was seen (once, few, many) or the class of an expanded clone, and some rows leave it out.

CDR3 DNA,CDR3 protein,clone size,J gene,D gene,V gene
TGTGCCTGGAGTCCACTTCGGAATTCACCCCTCCACTTT,CAWSPLRNSPLHF,NA,TRBJ1-6,NA,TRBV30
TGCGCCAGCAGCCTAGACAAGCCTAACTATGGCTACACCTTC,CASSLDKPNYGYTF,NA,TRBJ1-2,NA,TRBV5-1
TGCAGCGCCAACGGCGCATCCGGGACAGGGAGCGGCATGGCTCCCTACGAGCAGTACTTC,CSANGASGTGSGMAPYEQYF,NA,TRBJ2-7,TRBD1,TRBV29-1
TGTGCCAGCAGCCCGAAAGAAAAACTGTTTTTT,CASSPKEKLFF,few,TRBJ1-4,NA,TRBV11-2
TGTGCCAGCAGCCCTGTAATTAATTCACCCCTCCACTTT,CASSPVINSPLHF,NA,TRBJ1-6,NA,TRBV7-2
TGTGCCAGCAGCCCAGACCTAGCGGGGCAAGCCTACGAGCAGTACTTC,CASSPDLAGQAYEQYF,NA,TRBJ2-7,TRBD2,TRBV5-4
TGTGCCAGCAGTCAGACTACGAACCGGGAGACCCAGTACTTC,CASSQTTNRETQYF,NA,TRBJ2-5,NA,TRBV2
TGTGCCAGCAGTGAACACCAGGGCTACTATGGCTACACCTTC,CASSEHQGYYGYTF,NA,TRBJ1-2,NA,TRBV25-1
TGTGCCAGCAGCGTAGCGGCTAGCGGGAGGGCCCAGGGCGAGCAGTACTTC,CASSVAASGRAQGEQYF,NA,TRBJ2-7,TRBD2,TRBV9
TGTGCCAGCAGCTTAGTTACTAGCGGGTTCTACTTC,CASSLVTSGFYF,NA,TRBJ2-5,TRBD2,TRBV7-2
TGTGCCAGCAGTCTCGGCGGGAGAACCGGGGAGCTGTTTTTT,CASSLGGRTGELFF,NA,TRBJ2-2,TRBD2,TRBV11-3
TGTGCCAGCAGTGAAAACAGGGTGTACGAGCAGTACTTC,CASSENRVYEQYF,NA,TRBJ2-7,NA,TRBV2
TGTGCCAGCAGTGCACCGACAGGGGGCACCTACGAGCAGTACTTC,CASSAPTGGTYEQYF,NA,TRBJ2-7,TRBD1,TRBV2
TGTGCCACCAGCAGAGTAGAAGCGGGCTACGAGCAGTACTTC,CATSRVEAGYEQYF,once,TRBJ2-7,NA,TRBV15
TGTGCCAGCAGTCGCGGGGGAGGCACTGAAGCTTTCTTT,CASSRGGGTEAFF,NA,TRBJ1-1,NA,TRBV6-5
TGTGCCAGTAGTTCAACACGGACGCGGGCCGAGCAGTACTTC,CASSSTRTRAEQYF,NA,TRBJ2-7,NA,TRBV19
TGTGCCAGCGAACGGACATTGGACACTGAAGCTTTCTTT,CASERTLDTEAFF,NA,TRBJ1-1,NA,TRBV6-5
TGTGCCACCAGCCGAGATCCCCAACAGGGGTTCACCGGGGAGCTGTTTTTT,CATSRDPQQGFTGELFF,NA,TRBJ2-2,TRBD1,TRBV15
TGTGCCAGCAGTGCCTTCCCCCACGATCAGCCCCAGCATTTT,CASSAFPHDQPQHF,NA,TRBJ1-5,NA,TRBV2
TGTGCCAGTAGTAGTCACGGGACTAGCGGGAGGGAAAATGAGCAGTTCTTC,CASSSHGTSGRENEQFF,NA,TRBJ2-1,TRBD2,TRBV19
TGCAGTGCTAGATCGTGGGACGAGCAGTACTTC,CSARSWDEQYF,NA,TRBJ2-7,NA,TRBV20-1
TGTGCCAGCAGCCCCCGAGGGGACAGGGAGTACGAGCAGTACTTC,CASSPRGDREYEQYF,once,TRBJ2-7,TRBD1,TRBV7-6
TGTGCCAGCAGCGAACGGGACAGGGTTTATTATGAGCAGTTCTTC,CASSERDRVYYEQFF,NA,TRBJ2-1,TRBD1,TRBV5-6
TGTGCCTCCACGGGGCCAACAGATACGCAGTATTTT,CASTGPTDTQYF,NA,TRBJ2-3,NA,TRBV30
TGTGCCTGGAGTAAAAAAGGGAGCCAGTCCCAGCATTTT,CAWSKKGSQSQHF,NA,TRBJ1-5,NA,TRBV30
TGTGCCAGCAGCTTCGCGGGACTAGCGTTCACCGGGGAGCTGTTTTTT,CASSFAGLAFTGELFF,NA,TRBJ2-2,TRBD2,TRBV5-6
TGCGCCAGCAGTACGGGACAGGGAAACTACGAGCAGTACTTC,CASSTGQGNYEQYF,NA,TRBJ2-7,TRBD1,TRBV10-2
TGTGCCAGCAGTGCCGACAGGGGAGGAAACACCATATATTTT,CASSADRGGNTIYF,NA,TRBJ1-3,TRBD1,TRBV2
TGTGCCAGCAGCCCTCGGACTAGTGTGTATACGCAGTATTTT,CASSPRTSVYTQYF,few,TRBJ2-3,TRBD2,TRBV9
TGCGCCAGCAGCCACAGGGGGCGGCCCACTGAAGCTTTCTTT,CASSHRGRPTEAFF,NA,TRBJ1-1,TRBD1,TRBV5-1
TGTGCCAGCAGCCAAGATCTAGGGGGCTATGAAAAACTGTTTTTT,CASSQDLGGYEKLFF,NA,TRBJ1-4,TRBD1,TRBV5-4
TGTGCCAGCAGCTTGGGAGGTGGGACAGGAGCCTACGAGCAGTACTTC,CASSLGGGTGAYEQYF,NA,TRBJ2-7,TRBD1,TRBV5-4
TGTGCCAGCAGTTACTCATCGGGGTTTGGGGCCAACGTCCTGACTTTC,CASSYSSGFGANVLTF,few,TRBJ2-6,NA,TRBV6-5
TGTGCCAGCAGCTCGACAGGTTCTGCCTATGGCTACACCTTC,CASSSTGSAYGYTF,once,TRBJ1-2,NA,TRBV7-9
TGCAGCGTTAAGATAGAGGGACTAGCAGACTCCTACAATGAGCAGTTCTTC,CSVKIEGLADSYNEQFF,NA,TRBJ2-1,TRBD2,TRBV29-1
TGCAGCGTCCAGCGGGAGCGCCGTCAAGAGACCCAGTACTTC,CSVQRERRQETQYF,NA,TRBJ2-5,TRBD2,TRBV29-1
TGTGCCAGCAGCTTAGCGGGAGCGGCAGATACGCAGTATTTT,CASSLAGAADTQYF,NA,TRBJ2-3,NA,TRBV7-2
TGTGCCAGCAGCCCTTGGACAGGAATCAACAATGAGCAGTTCTTC,CASSPWTGINNEQFF,few,TRBJ2-1,TRBD1,TRBV7-9
TGTGCCAGCAGTTTAGGCGGGAGGAAGTACGAGCAGTACTTC,CASSLGGRKYEQYF,NA,TRBJ2-7,TRBD2,TRBV27
TGTGCCAGTAGTATCGGGACTTCGATTTCCGGGAATGAGCAGTTCTTC,CASSIGTSISGNEQFF,few,TRBJ2-1,NA,TRBV19
TGTGCCAGCATCGGGAGGATCACAGATACGCAGTATTTT,CASIGRITDTQYF,NA,TRBJ2-3,TRBD2,TRBV6-4
TGTGCCAGCAGCTATATTAGAGGGTTGGCAGATACGCAGTATTTT,CASSYIRGLADTQYF,NA,TRBJ2-3,NA,TRBV4-2
TGTGCCAGCAGCCCAGCGGGAGTCACCGGGGAGCTGTTTTTT,CASSPAGVTGELFF,NA,TRBJ2-2,TRBD2,TRBV28
TGTGCCAGCAGCTTGGCGACTAGCGGGATCGAGCAGTACTTC,CASSLATSGIEQYF,NA,TRBJ2-7,TRBD2,TRBV5-6
TGCGCCAGCAGCGAGGGACTAGCGGTCCACTCCTACGAGCAGTACTTC,CASSEGLAVHSYEQYF,few,TRBJ2-7,TRBD2,TRBV5-1